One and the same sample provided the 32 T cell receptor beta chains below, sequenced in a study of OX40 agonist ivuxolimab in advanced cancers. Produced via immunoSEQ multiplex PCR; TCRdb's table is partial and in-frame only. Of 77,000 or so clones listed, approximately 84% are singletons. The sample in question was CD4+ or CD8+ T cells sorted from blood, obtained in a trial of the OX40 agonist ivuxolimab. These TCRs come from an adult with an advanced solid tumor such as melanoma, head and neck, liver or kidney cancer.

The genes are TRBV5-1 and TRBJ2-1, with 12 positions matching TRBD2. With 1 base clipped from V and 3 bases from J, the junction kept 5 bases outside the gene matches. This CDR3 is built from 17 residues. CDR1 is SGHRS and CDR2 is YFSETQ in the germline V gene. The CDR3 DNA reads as TGCGCCAGCAGCTTGCCTAGCGGGGGGGCTTTCTACAATGAGCAGTTCTTC. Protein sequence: CASSLPSGGAFYNEQFF.

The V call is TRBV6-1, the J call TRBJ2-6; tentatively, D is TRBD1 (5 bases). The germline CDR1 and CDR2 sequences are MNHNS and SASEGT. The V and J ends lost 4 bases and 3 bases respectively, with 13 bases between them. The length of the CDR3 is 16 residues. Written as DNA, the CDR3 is TGTGCCAGCAGTGGAGACAGATCGGGTGGGGCCAACGTCCTGACTTTC. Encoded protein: CASSGDRSGGANVLTF.

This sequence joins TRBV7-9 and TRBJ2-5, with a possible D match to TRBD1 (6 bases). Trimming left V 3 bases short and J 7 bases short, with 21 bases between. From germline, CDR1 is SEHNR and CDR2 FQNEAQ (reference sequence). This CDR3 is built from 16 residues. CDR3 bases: TGTGCCAGCAGCTTGGGGGCTTGGACACTTTTTGGGACCCAGTACTTC. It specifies CASSLGAWTLFGTQYF.

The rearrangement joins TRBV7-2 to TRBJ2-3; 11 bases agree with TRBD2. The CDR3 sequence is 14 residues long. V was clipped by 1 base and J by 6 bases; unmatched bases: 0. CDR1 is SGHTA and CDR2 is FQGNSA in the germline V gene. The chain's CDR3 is CASSLVAGGDTQYF. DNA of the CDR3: TGTGCCAGCAGCTTAGTAGCGGGGGGGGATACGCAGTATTTT.

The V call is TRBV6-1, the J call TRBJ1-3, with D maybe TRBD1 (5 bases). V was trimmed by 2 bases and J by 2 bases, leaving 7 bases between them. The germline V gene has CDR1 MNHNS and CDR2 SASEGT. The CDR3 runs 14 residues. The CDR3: CASSETGTGNTIYF. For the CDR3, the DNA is TGTGCCAGCAGTGAAACAGGCACTGGAAACACCATATATTTT.

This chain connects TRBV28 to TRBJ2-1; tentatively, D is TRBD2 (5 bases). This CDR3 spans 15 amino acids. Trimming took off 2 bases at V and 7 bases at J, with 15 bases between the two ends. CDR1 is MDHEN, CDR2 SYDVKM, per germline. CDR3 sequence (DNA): TGTGCCAGCAGTTTACATGGGAAGAGGGATAATGAGCAGTTCTTC. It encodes CASSLHGKRDNEQFF.

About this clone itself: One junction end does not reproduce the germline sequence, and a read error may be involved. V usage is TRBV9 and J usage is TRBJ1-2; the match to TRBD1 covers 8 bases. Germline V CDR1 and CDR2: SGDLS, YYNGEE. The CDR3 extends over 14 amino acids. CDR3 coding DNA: TGTGCCAGCAGCGGGGGTAGGGACAGGAATGGCCACACCTTC. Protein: CASSGGRDRNGHTF.

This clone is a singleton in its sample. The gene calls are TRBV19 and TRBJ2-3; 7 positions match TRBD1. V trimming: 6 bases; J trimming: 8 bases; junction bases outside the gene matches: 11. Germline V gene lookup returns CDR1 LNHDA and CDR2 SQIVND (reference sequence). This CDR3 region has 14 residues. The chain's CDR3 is CASRHRGPPGTQYF. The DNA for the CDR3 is TGTGCCAGTAGACACAGGGGTCCCCCCGGTACGCAGTATTTT.

The CDR3 region is CASSPPLAGVYNEQFF. CDR3 bases: TGTGCCAGCAGCCCGCCTCTCGCGGGGGTATACAATGAGCAGTTCTTC. The chain carries TRBV5-6 and TRBJ2-1; TRBD2 matches at 7 bases. The V and J ends lost 4 bases and 4 bases, in that order; junction bases with no gene match: 11. The length of the CDR3 is 16 residues. Germline CDR1 is SGHDT and CDR2 is YYEEEE.

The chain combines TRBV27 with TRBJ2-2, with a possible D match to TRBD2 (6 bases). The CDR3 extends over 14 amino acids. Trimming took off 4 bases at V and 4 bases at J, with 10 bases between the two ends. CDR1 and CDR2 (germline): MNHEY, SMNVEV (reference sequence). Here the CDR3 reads CASSWQGGTGELFF. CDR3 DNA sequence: TGTGCCAGCAGTTGGCAGGGAGGCACCGGGGAGCTGTTTTTT.

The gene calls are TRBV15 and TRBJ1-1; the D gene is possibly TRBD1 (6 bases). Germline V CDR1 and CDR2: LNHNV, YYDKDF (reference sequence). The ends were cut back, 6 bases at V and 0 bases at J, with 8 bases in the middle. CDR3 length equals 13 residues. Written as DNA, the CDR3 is TGTGCCACCAGAGAGGGGGTGAACACTGAAGCTTTCTTT. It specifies CATREGVNTEAFF.

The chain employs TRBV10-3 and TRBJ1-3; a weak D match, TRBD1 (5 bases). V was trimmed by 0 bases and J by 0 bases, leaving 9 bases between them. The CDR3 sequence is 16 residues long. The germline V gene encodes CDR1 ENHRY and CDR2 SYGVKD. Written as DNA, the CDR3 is TGTGCCATCAGTGAGTCGGGGGTAGGCTCTGGAAACACCATATATTTT. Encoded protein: CAISESGVGSGNTIYF.

CDR3 nucleotide sequence: TGTGCCAGCAGTTACGGGGGCACCTGGAACACTGAAGCTTTCTTT. Its translation: CASSYGGTWNTEAFF. The chain has TRBV6-6 and TRBJ1-1, with D maybe TRBD1 (6 bases). This CDR3 spans 15 amino acids. Looked up from germline, CDR1 is MNHNY and CDR2 is SVGAGI (reference sequence). The ends were cut back, 2 bases at V and 1 base at J, with 11 bases in the middle.

The CDR3 protein is CASSLLGTDYNSPLHF. CDR3 bases: TGCGCCAGCAGCTTGTTAGGGACGGACTATAATTCACCCCTCCACTTT. The V and J genes are TRBV5-1 and TRBJ1-6; possibly TRBD1 for D (5 bases). Germline V gene data show CDR1 as SGHRS and CDR2 as YFSETQ. There are 16 residues in the CDR3. V gave up 1 base and J gave up 3 bases, with 11 bases separating them.

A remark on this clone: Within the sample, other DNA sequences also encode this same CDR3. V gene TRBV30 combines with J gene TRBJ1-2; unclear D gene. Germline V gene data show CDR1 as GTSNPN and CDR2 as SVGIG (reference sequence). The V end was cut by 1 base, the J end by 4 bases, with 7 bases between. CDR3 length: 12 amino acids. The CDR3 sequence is CAWSGRPYGYTF. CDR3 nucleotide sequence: TGTGCCTGGAGTGGACGGCCCTATGGCTACACCTTC.

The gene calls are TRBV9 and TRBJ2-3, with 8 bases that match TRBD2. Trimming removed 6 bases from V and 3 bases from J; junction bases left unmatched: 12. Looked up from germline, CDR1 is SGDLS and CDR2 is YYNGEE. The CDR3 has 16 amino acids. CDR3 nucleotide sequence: TGTGCCAGCACCCCAGAGGCTGGCGGGGGGACAGATACGCAGTATTTT. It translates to CASTPEAGGGTDTQYF.

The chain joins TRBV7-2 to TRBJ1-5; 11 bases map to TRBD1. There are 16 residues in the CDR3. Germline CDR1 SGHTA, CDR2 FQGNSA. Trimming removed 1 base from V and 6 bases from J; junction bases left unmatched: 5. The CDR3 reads CASSLGGTGGTQPQHF. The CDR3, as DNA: TGTGCCAGCAGCTTAGGGGGGACAGGGGGTACTCAGCCCCAGCATTTT.

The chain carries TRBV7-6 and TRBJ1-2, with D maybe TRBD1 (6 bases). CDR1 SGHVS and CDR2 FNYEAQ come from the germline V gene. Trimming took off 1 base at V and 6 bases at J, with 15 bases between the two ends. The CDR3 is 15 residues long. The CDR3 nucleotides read TGTGCCAGCAGCTTAGGAGTAGGGGGGAATAATGGCTACACCTTC. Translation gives CASSLGVGGNNGYTF.

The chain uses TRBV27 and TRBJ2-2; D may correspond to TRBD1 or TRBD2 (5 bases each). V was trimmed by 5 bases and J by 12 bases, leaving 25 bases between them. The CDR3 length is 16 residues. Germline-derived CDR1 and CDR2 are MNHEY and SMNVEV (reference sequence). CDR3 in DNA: TGTGCCAGCAGTCCAACCCAGGGTGAAGGGACGGATAAGCTGTTTTTT. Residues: CASSPTQGEGTDKLFF.

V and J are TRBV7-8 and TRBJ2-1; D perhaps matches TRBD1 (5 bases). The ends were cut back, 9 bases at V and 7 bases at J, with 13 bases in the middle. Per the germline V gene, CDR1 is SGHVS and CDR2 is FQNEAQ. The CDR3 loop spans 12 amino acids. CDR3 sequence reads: CASMAQGNEQFF. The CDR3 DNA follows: TGTGCCAGTATGGCGCAGGGTAATGAGCAGTTCTTC.

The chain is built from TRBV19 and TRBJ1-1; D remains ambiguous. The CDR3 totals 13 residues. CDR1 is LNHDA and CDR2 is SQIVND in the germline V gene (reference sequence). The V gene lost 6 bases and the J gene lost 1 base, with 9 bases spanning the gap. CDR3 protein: CASRKTQNTEAFF. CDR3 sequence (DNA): TGTGCCAGTAGAAAGACACAGAACACTGAAGCTTTCTTT.

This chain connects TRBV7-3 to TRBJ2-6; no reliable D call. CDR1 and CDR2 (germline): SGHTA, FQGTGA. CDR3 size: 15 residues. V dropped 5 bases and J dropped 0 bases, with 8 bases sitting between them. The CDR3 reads CASSPRLSGANVLTF. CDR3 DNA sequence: TGTGCCAGCAGCCCCAGGCTCTCTGGGGCCAACGTCCTGACTTTC.

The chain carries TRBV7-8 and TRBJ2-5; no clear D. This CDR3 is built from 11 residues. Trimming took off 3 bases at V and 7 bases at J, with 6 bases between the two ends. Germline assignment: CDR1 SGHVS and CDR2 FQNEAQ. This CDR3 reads CASSFTGTQYF. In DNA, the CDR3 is TGTGCCAGCAGCTTTACGGGGACCCAGTACTTC. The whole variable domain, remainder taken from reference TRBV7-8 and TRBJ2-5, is GAGVSQSPRYKVAKRGQDVALRCDPISGHVSLFWYQQALGQGPEFLTYFQNEAQLDKSGLPSDRFFAERPEGSVSTLKIQRTQQEDSAVYLCASSFTGTQYFGPGTRLLVL.

CDR3 in amino acids: CASGLVRDRGPGTEAFF. The CDR3 DNA reads as TGTGCTAGTGGTTTGGTACGGGACAGGGGGCCGGGCACTGAAGCTTTCTTT. The chain uses TRBV12-5 and TRBJ1-1; 12 nucleotides align to TRBD1. CDR3 length: 17 residues. The junction had 6 bases not matched to a gene; V was cut back by 0 bases and J by 4 bases. The germline CDR1 and CDR2 sequences are LGHNT and FRNRAP. The variable domain in full, with the rest retrieved from reference TRBV12-5 and TRBJ1-1, is DARVTQTPRHKVTEMGQEVTMRCQPILGHNTVFWYRQTMMQGLELLAYFRNRAPLDDSGMPKDRFSAEMPDATLATLKIQPSEPRDSAVYFCASGLVRDRGPGTEAFFGQGTRLTVV.

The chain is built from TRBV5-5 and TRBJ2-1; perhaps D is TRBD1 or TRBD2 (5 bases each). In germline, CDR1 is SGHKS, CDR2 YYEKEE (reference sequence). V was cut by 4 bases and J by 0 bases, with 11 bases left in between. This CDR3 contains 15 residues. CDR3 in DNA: TGTGCCAGCAGCGTCGAGGGGAGCTCCTACAATGAGCAGTTCTTC. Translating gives CASSVEGSSYNEQFF.

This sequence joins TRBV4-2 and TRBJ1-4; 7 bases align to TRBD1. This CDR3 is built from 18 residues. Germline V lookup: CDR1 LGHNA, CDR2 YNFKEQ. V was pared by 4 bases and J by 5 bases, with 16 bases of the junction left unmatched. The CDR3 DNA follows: TGTGCCAGCAGCCTGACCCCGCGGACAGGAGCGTTAAATGAAAAACTGTTTTTT. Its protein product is CASSLTPRTGALNEKLFF.

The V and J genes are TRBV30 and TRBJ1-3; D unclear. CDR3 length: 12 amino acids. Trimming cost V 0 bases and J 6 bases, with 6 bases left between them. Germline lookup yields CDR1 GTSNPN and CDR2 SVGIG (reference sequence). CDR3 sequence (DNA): TGTGCCTGGAGTGTATATGAAAACACCATATATTTT. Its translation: CAWSVYENTIYF.

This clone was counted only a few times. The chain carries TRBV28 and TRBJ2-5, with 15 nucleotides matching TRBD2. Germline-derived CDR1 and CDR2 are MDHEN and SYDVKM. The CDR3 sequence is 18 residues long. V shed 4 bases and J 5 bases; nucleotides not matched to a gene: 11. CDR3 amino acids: CASSSGTSGRSLGETQYF. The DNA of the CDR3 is TGTGCCAGCAGTTCGGGGACTAGCGGGAGGTCTCTGGGGGAGACCCAGTACTTC.

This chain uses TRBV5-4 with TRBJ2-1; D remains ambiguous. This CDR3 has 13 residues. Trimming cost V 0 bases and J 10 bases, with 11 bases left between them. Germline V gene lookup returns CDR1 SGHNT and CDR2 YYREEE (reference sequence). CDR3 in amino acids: CASSLEGAREQFF. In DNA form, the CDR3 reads TGTGCCAGCAGCTTGGAAGGAGCGAGAGAGCAGTTCTTC.

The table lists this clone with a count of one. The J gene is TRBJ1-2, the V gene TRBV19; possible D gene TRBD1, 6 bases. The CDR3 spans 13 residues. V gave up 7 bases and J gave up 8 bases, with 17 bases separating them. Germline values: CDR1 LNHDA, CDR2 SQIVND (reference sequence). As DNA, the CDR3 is TGTGCCAGTATTGACGAAACAGGGAACGGCTACACCTTC. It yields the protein CASIDETGNGYTF. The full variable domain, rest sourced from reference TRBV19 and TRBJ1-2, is DGGITQSPKYLFRKEGQNVTLSCEQNLNHDAMYWYRQDPGQGLRLIYYSQIVNDFQKGDIAEGYSVSREKKESFPLTVTSAQKNPTAFYLCASIDETGNGYTFGSGTRLTVV.

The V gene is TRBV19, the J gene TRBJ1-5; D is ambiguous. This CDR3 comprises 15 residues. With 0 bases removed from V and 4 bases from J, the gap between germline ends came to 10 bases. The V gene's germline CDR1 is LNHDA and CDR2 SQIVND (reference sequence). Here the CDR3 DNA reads TGTGCCAGTAGTATAGATCCAGCCCCAAATCAGCCCCAGCATTTT. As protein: CASSIDPAPNQPQHF.

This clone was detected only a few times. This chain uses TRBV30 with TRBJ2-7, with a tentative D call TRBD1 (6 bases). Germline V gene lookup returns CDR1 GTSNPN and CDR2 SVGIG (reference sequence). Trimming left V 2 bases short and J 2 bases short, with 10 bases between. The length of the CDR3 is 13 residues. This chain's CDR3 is CAWSRTDAYEQYF. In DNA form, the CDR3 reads TGTGCCTGGAGTCGGACAGACGCCTACGAGCAGTACTTC.